This record concerns one T cell receptor beta chain sequence. It has no known antigen specificity. Per-nucleotide qualities are absent, and no much larger clonotype sits a single base away. The sample belongs to a study of T cell responses to AZD1222 COVID-19 vaccine (dated by TCRdb to the early 2020s). Some background on the complete study: TCR sequencing was performed for 230 to 250 trial participants, of whom roughly 200 were given two doses of AZD1222 and some 26 were given two doses of MenACWY control vaccine. Trial participants were enrolled by age into subgroups of 18-55, 56-69 and 70-plus years, and about 150, 27 and 61 TCR-sequenced participants, respectively, were included in these subgroups.

The time point tag for this specimen amounts to: about 28 days (+/-7) after the second vaccine dose. AZD1222 recipients with second doses at about 4 weeks or about 12 weeks were pooled, because spike-specific TCR depth and breadth did not differ between schedules. Vaccinee samples were obtained from the UK trials COV001 and COV002, which included a single-blind randomized controlled phase 2/3 trial of AZD1222 (ChAdOx1 nCoV-19) in healthy adults. For TCRbeta chain sequencing, PBMC samples from trial participants were taken at day 0 and at day 28 after the second dose. V loses 3 bases of germline sequence and J loses 6 bases, and the interval between the two ends is 6 bases. Its CDR3 holds 13 amino acids, cysteine through phenylalanine. Only the CDR3 DNA is retained, 39 bases long and in frame from the first base. Based on the germline V gene, the CDR1 and CDR2 sequences are KGHSH and LQKENI. Beyond this particular receptor, the publication reports: Because no samples from the day 14 peak response were available, repertoires could be characterized only after the peak T cell response. Conclusions about previously exposed vaccinees are limited because only a handful of AZD1222 recipients were SARS-CoV-2 seropositive at baseline. Vaccine-associated CD4 TCRs spanned the whole spike protein, with dominant responses in regions 160-218 and 743-854. Reportedly, almost half of the unique spike-specific TCRs recognized epitopes lying outside the regions that are mutated in the B.1.351 and B.1.1.7 variants. Participants were mostly white British, with more females than males. The authors suggested clonal diversity may have been underestimated. The 56-69-year group was small, and its depth increase did not reach significance, likely because of low power. After two AZD1222 doses, both the breadth and the depth of spike-specific TCRs were significantly higher than at day 0 and than in MenACWY recipients.

The CDR3 regions of human TCRbeta chains were subjected to immunosequencing. For the original study's pipeline: TCRs in the repertoires were compared against a reference library of SARS-CoV-2-specific TCRs that had been generated with the MIRA antigen-specificity platform. Breadth was defined as the fraction of unique TCRs that were SARS-CoV-2-associated. Depth was defined as the fraction of total T cells that were SARS-CoV-2-associated. Using the MIRA data, each spike-specific TCR was assigned both to the spike region to which the TCR was reactive and to a CD4 or CD8 class. Log10-transformed breadth and depth values were compared by one-way ANOVA with Sidak's multiple comparisons tests. TCRdb limited this immuneACCESS table to in-frame rearrangements with V and J called. A share of clones is missing; checked studies link under half to unresolved V genes, and the rest is unexplained. D and trimming come from the DNA, and the V and J calls and clone size come from that table. The sample table lists around 180,000 clones, around 94% of them with a count of one. The ten most abundant clones make up about 1.5% of the sample.

Sequenced material: peripheral blood, taken 28 days after the second AZD1222 dose. The chain joins TRBV18 to TRBJ1-6, with TRBD1 perhaps the D gene, on 6 matching bases. This sequence was found in an adult who received the AZD1222 COVID-19 vaccine. The nucleotide sequence reads TGTGCCAGCTCACCGGACAGTAATTCACCCCTCCACTTT. This yields the protein CASSPDSNSPLHF.